Following are 24 T cell receptor beta chains from one sample sequenced in a study of shared clonotypes between healthy human individuals. Measured with immunoSEQ multiplex PCR; TCRdb has only the in-frame clones, and not every one. The sample has hundreds of thousands of clones, roughly 77% seen once. What was sequenced was PBMCs. The source is a woman in her 40s in good health. Some clones in this sample may be carry-over from other donors' samples.

On this clone: Other DNA sequences of this sample code for an identical CDR3. The CDR3 DNA reads TGCAGCGTTGGCGGGACGGTGAACACTGAAGCTTTCTTT. Protein: CSVGGTVNTEAFF. The chain combines TRBV29-1 with TRBJ1-1; D perhaps matches TRBD1 (5 bases). Germline CDR1 is SQVTM and CDR2 is ANQGSEA. This CDR3 spans 13 amino acids. Trimming shortened V by 4 bases and J by 0 bases, and 9 bases separated the two germline ends.

The chain employs TRBV29-1 and TRBJ2-7; the match to TRBD1 covers 12 bases. The J segment lost 7 bases and the V segment lost 6 bases, leaving 10 bases of the junction unmatched. Germline CDR1 and CDR2: SQVTM and ANQGSEA. The CDR3 is made up of 14 amino acids. CDR3 in DNA: TGCAGCGTGGGACAGGGGGCTTTAGTCTCAGAGCAGTACTTC. It specifies CSVGQGALVSEQYF.

The chain combines TRBV5-1 with TRBJ2-5; 12 positions agree with TRBD2. The germline CDR1 and CDR2 sequences are SGHRS and YFSETQ. The trim removed 3 bases at V and 4 bases at J, leaving 4 bases unmatched. The CDR3 length is 15 residues. The DNA of the CDR3 is TGCGCCAGCAGCTCGACTAGCGGGAGAGGAGAGACCCAGTACTTC. This translates into CASSSTSGRGETQYF.

This clone has only a few counts. The chain joins TRBV7-3 to TRBJ2-2, with D perhaps matching TRBD1 (5 bases). The CDR3 totals 16 residues. The germline gives CDR1 SGHTA, CDR2 FQGTGA. V was pared by 1 base and J by 2 bases, with 11 bases between. For the CDR3, the DNA is TGTGCCAGCAGCTTAATGAGGACAAAAAACACCGGGGAGCTGTTTTTT. Protein sequence: CASSLMRTKNTGELFF.

This clone was recorded a few times. The gene calls are TRBV6-1 and TRBJ2-1, with a weak D call TRBD2 (5 bases). The V end was cut by 6 bases, the J end by 7 bases, with 13 bases between. Germline lookup yields CDR1 MNHNS and CDR2 SASEGT. CDR3 length: 13 amino acids. The CDR3 region is CASRVGGLNEQFF. CDR3 in DNA: TGTGCCAGCAGGGTGGGCGGGTTAAATGAGCAGTTCTTC.

The V and J genes are TRBV7-2 and TRBJ2-7; TRBD2 matches 10 bases. V shed 4 bases, J shed 3 bases, and the junction held 9 bases outside the gene matches. In germline, CDR1 is SGHTA, CDR2 FQGNSA. The CDR3 covers 16 residues. CDR3 residues: CASSSYSSGSSYEQYF. DNA for the CDR3: TGTGCCAGCAGCTCCTACTCTAGCGGGAGCAGCTACGAGCAGTACTTC. Full variable domain (remainder filled in from reference TRBV7-2 and TRBJ2-7): GAGVSQSPSNKVTEKGKDVELRCDPISGHTALYWYRQSLGQGLEFLIYFQGNSAPDKSGLPSDRFSAERTGGSVSTLTIQRTQQEDSAVYLCASSSYSSGSSYEQYFGPGTRLTVT.

CDR3: CASSNRQGIAETQYF. In DNA form, the CDR3 reads TGCGCCAGCAGCAACCGACAGGGAATAGCAGAGACCCAGTACTTC. The genes are TRBV5-1 and TRBJ2-5, with 7 bases matching TRBD1. Germline values: CDR1 SGHRS, CDR2 YFSETQ. This CDR3 has 15 amino acids. J lost 4 bases, V lost 4 bases, and 10 bases had no gene match.

The table lists this clone with a count of one. This rearrangement joins TRBV2 to TRBJ2-2; D uncertain. Between the trimmed V and J ends, which lost 4 bases and 0 bases, there was a span of 9 bases. CDR3 length equals 15 residues. The germline V gene has CDR1 SNHLY and CDR2 FYNNEI. This chain's CDR3 is CASSVPYANTGELFF. CDR3 sequence (DNA): TGTGCCAGCAGTGTCCCGTACGCGAACACCGGGGAGCTGTTTTTT. The full variable domain, its missing parts supplied by reference TRBV2 and TRBJ2-2, is EPEVTQTPSHQVTQMGQEVILRCVPISNHLYFYWYRQILGQKVEFLVSFYNNEISEKSEIFDDQFSVERPDGSNFTLKIRSTKLEDSAMYFCASSVPYANTGELFFGEGSRLTVL.

The J gene is TRBJ2-4, the V gene TRBV7-9; 7 bases map to TRBD1. Trimming cost V 0 bases and J 7 bases; bases outside gene matches: 3. Germline lookup yields CDR1 SEHNR and CDR2 FQNEAQ (reference sequence). This CDR3 is built from 14 residues. The CDR3 DNA sequence: TGTGCCAGCAGCTTAGCAGGGGGCGATAACATTCAGTACTTC. Translation: CASSLAGGDNIQYF.

CDR3 in amino acids: CASSYSHQPQHF. Here the CDR3 DNA reads TGTGCCAGCAGTTACTCCCATCAGCCCCAGCATTTT. The J gene is TRBJ1-5, the V gene TRBV6-6, with D unclear. The CDR3 contains 12 residues. Looked up from germline, CDR1 is MNHNY and CDR2 is SVGAGI (reference sequence). The germline V and J ends were trimmed by 0 bases and 5 bases, with 2 bases remaining between them.

V and J are TRBV11-2 and TRBJ2-5, with D maybe TRBD2 (6 bases). This CDR3 is built from 11 residues. Trimming removed 7 bases at V and 5 bases at J, with 8 bases between. Germline V CDR1 and CDR2: SGHAT, FQNNGV. CDR3 protein: CASTRGETQYF. CDR3 nucleotides: TGTGCCAGCACCCGGGGGGAGACCCAGTACTTC.

V is TRBV10-3 and J is TRBJ1-2, with 8 bases fitting TRBD1. V lost 6 bases and J lost 8; bases outside the gene matches: 8. The CDR3 spans 13 residues. Germline V lookup: CDR1 ENHRY, CDR2 SYGVKD. For the CDR3, the DNA is TGTGCCATCAGGACAGGGGAAAAGGACGGCTACACCTTC. Its translation: CAIRTGEKDGYTF.

The chain joins TRBV7-3 to TRBJ2-1, with 9 bases that match TRBD1. V lost 5 bases to trimming and J lost 2 bases; unmatched junction nucleotides: 4. Germline V gene data show CDR1 as SGHTA and CDR2 as FQGTGA. This CDR3 region has 15 residues. This CDR3 reads CASSPGTGPYNEQFF. CDR3 DNA: TGTGCCAGCAGCCCGGGGACAGGGCCCTACAATGAGCAGTTCTTC.

The chain joins TRBV5-4 to TRBJ2-7; D is unclear. CDR1 is SGHNT and CDR2 is YYREEE in the germline V gene (reference sequence). CDR3 length equals 14 residues. V was clipped by 0 bases and J by 6 bases, with 13 bases between them. The CDR3 DNA reads TGTGCCAGCAGCTTGGGAGGAAGATCGGCCGAGCAGTACTTC. This translates into CASSLGGRSAEQYF. The full variable domain, with the rest looked up from reference TRBV5-4 and TRBJ2-7, is ETGVTQSPTHLIKTRGQQVTLRCSSQSGHNTVSWYQQALGQGPQFIFQYYREEENGRGNFPPRFSGLQFPNYSSELNVNALELDDSALYLCASSLGGRSAEQYFGPGTRLTVT.

V gene TRBV6-1 combines with J gene TRBJ2-1; 7 bases match TRBD2. CDR3 length: 12 residues. The germline V gene encodes CDR1 MNHNS and CDR2 SASEGT. The junction had 10 bases not matched to a gene; V was cut back by 7 bases and J by 13 bases. The CDR3 spells CASTLRGLLQFF. In DNA, the CDR3 is TGTGCCAGCACTCTCCGGGGACTACTCCAGTTCTTC.

On this clone: An end of the junction does not agree with germline; a read error may underlie this. The genes are TRBV28 and TRBJ2-2; TRBD1 matches at 11 bases. The length of the CDR3 is 14 residues. CDR1 is MDHEN, CDR2 SYDVKM, per germline. The DNA of the CDR3 is TGTGCCAGCAGAATCCCGGGACAGGGGGTGGTTGAGTCTTTT. Protein sequence: CASRIPGQGVVESF.

This clone was picked up a small number of times. The chain carries TRBV5-1 and TRBJ1-1, with D possibly matching TRBD1 (5 bases). The germline gives CDR1 SGHRS, CDR2 YFSETQ. Trimming shortened V by 4 bases and J by 4 bases, and 14 bases separated the two germline ends. The CDR3 consists of 14 residues. The CDR3 DNA sequence: TGCGCCAGCAGCCCCATGGGGGAGGCCACTGAAGCTTTCTTT. Amino acid sequence: CASSPMGEATEAFF.

There are a few counts of this clone. The CDR3 sequence is CASSEGQERPYEQYF. The CDR3 DNA is TGTGCCAGCAGTGAAGGCCAGGAACGGCCCTACGAGCAGTACTTC. The rearrangement links TRBV25-1 to TRBJ2-7; D gene ambiguous. The germline V gene encodes CDR1 MGHDK and CDR2 SYGVNS. The V gene lost 2 bases and the J gene lost 2 bases, with 13 bases spanning the gap. The CDR3 contains 15 residues.

Note on this clone: A far larger clone differs by one base, so this is likely a read error. The chain couples TRBV7-3 to TRBJ2-2; 10 bases match TRBD2. CDR3 size: 14 residues. Germline CDR1 is SGHTA and CDR2 is FQGTGA. The junction had 2 bases not matched to a gene; V was cut back by 4 bases and J by 6 bases. CDR3: CASSSGLAAGELFF. CDR3 DNA sequence: TGTGCCAGCAGCTCAGGACTAGCGGCCGGGGAGCTGTTTTTT.

This sequence joins TRBV19 and TRBJ2-2; TRBD2 matches at 8 bases. This CDR3 contains 16 residues. The V segment lost 9 bases and the J segment 4 bases; nucleotides outside the gene matches: 13. Germline CDR1 is LNHDA and CDR2 is SQIVND (reference sequence). The CDR3 reads CASIQRETAGTGELFF. CDR3 DNA sequence: TGTGCCAGCATCCAGCGGGAGACGGCGGGCACCGGGGAGCTGTTTTTT.

This chain links TRBV7-9 with TRBJ2-2; 8 positions match TRBD1. Germline CDR1 and CDR2: SEHNR and FQNEAQ (reference sequence). Germline trimming cut 7 bases from V and 4 bases from J; bases unmatched to any gene: 5. The CDR3 extends over 14 amino acids. The DNA for the CDR3 is TGTGCCAGCACCCAGGGGGCAGGCACCGGGGAGCTGTTTTTT. Translation gives CASTQGAGTGELFF.

The chain uses TRBV2 and TRBJ2-7, with 8 bases matching TRBD2. The CDR3 runs 18 residues. Germline CDR1 reads SNHLY; CDR2 reads FYNNEI. V was clipped by 1 base and J by 1 base; unmatched bases: 12. The CDR3 loop reads CASSEGPLRREASYEQYF. For the CDR3, the DNA is TGTGCCAGCAGTGAAGGACCCCTACGGCGGGAGGCTTCCTACGAGCAGTACTTC.

The rearrangement joins TRBV6-6 to TRBJ2-3, with 11 positions matching TRBD2. The CDR3 totals 14 residues. The V gene end was trimmed by 9 bases and the J gene end by 2 bases; junction bases not matched to a gene: 4. CDR1 and CDR2 from the germline V gene are MNHNY and SVGAGI (reference sequence). The DNA for the CDR3 is TGTGCCAGTACGGGACTAGCGGACACAGATACGCAGTATTTT. Its translation is CASTGLADTDTQYF.

This CDR3 reads CAWSPWDRGTYEQYF. CDR3 DNA sequence: TGTGCCTGGAGCCCCTGGGACAGGGGAACCTACGAGCAGTACTTC. V gene TRBV30 combines with J gene TRBJ2-5, with TRBD1 matching over 10 bases. The better agreement between TRBJ2-7 and the DNA end casts doubt on the J call. CDR1 GTSNPN and CDR2 SVGIG come from the germline V gene (reference sequence). The CDR3 sequence is 15 residues long.